This T cell receptor (beta chain) appears in the sequencing data of a study of T cell responses to AZD1222 COVID-19 vaccine. Study results and limitations: Among those given AZD1222, only five to seven were seropositive at baseline. The breadth and depth of Spike-specific TCRs increased once two AZD1222 doses had been given.

The V gene lost 4 bases and the J gene lost 6 bases, with 16 bases spanning the gap. The CDR3 is 15 residues long. The germline CDR1 and CDR2 sequences are LGHNA and YSLEER. Notes on this clone: Its antigen remains unidentified.

Second-dose schedules of about 4 or about 12 weeks were combined. The protocol was immunoSEQ multiplex PCR, while the TCRdb copy is restricted to in-frame clones and leaves out a portion. The data hold 120,000 to 150,000 clones, with roughly 87% observed a single time. The specimen comprised peripheral blood, sampled 28 days after the second AZD1222 dose. The chain joins TRBV4-3 to TRBJ2-1, with TRBD2 as a possible D gene (6 bases). This receptor was taken from an adult who received the AZD1222 COVID-19 vaccine. The CDR3 DNA follows: TGCGCCAGCAGCCCGGAGGGCCCTCCTCGCAATGAGCAGTTCTTC. Its translation is CASSPEGPPRNEQFF.